Listed here are 26 T cell receptor beta chains from one sample, sequenced in a study of Graves' ophthalmopathy and Graves' hyperthyroidism. RNA transcripts provided the template for amplifying TCR beta CDR3 regions. HTBI primers primed a first-round RT-PCR, and a second-round multiplex PCR followed. TCRdb re-derived calls from the multiplex PCR reads in MiXCR, one entry per CDR3 protein. The table records 350,000 to 450,000 distinct CDR3 sequences, around 17% of them present only once. Material for sequencing was peripheral blood. These receptors all come from a woman aged 18-35 years with Graves' ophthalmopathy.

This clonotype was observed many times. The chain employs TRBV12-3 or TRBV12-4 and TRBJ1-2; D uncertain. Trimming took off 3 bases at V and 1 base at J, with 6 bases between the two ends. The CDR3 totals 13 residues. The DNA of the CDR3 is TGTGCCAGCAGTTTCCCGAGTAACTATGGCTACACCTTC. Its protein product is CASSFPSNYGYTF.

This chain uses TRBV6-1 with TRBJ2-5, with 7 bases that match TRBD1. CDR3 length: 15 residues. Germline loops: CDR1 MNHNS, CDR2 SASEGT. Unmatched junction bases numbered 7, after V lost 4 bases and J lost 2 bases. CDR3 bases: TGTGCCAGCAGTGGGGGATCGGGACAGCAAGAGACCCAGTACTTC. It specifies CASSGGSGQQETQYF.

The sample holds many counts of this clonotype. This chain connects TRBV28 to TRBJ2-7; D possibly matches TRBD1 or TRBD2 (6 bases each). The CDR3 consists of 15 residues. Trimming left V 4 bases short and J 5 bases short, with 18 bases between. The germline V gene encodes CDR1 MDHEN and CDR2 SYDVKM. The chain's CDR3 is CASSYLLKGGHEQYF. The CDR3 bases are TGTGCCAGCAGTTATCTCCTCAAGGGGGGACACGAGCAGTACTTC.

CDR3 nucleotide sequence: TGCGCCAGCAGCCAAGGTGAGAGGGATTACGAGCAGTACTTC. This translates into CASSQGERDYEQYF. V is TRBV4-1 and J is TRBJ2-7, with a possible D match to TRBD2 (5 bases). The CDR3 sequence is 14 residues long. V was trimmed by 1 base and J by 4 bases, leaving 11 bases between them. Germline V CDR1 and CDR2: MGHRA, YSYEKL.

The CDR3 region is CASSSIGGYEQYF. CDR3 nucleotides: TGTGCCAGCAGTAGCATAGGGGGGTACGAGCAGTACTTC. The chain joins TRBV28 to TRBJ2-7; either TRBD1 or TRBD2 may supply D (6 bases each). Trimming took off 5 bases at V and 4 bases at J, with 12 bases between the two ends. Germline loops: CDR1 MDHEN, CDR2 SYDVKM. The length of the CDR3 is 13 residues.

V and J are TRBV12-3 or TRBV12-4 and TRBJ2-7; TRBD2 is a possible D gene (6 bases). V lost 5 bases to trimming and J lost 3 bases, with 23 bases between them. This CDR3 region has 17 residues. CDR3: CASSPGTLYVRGYEQYF. The CDR3 bases are TGTGCCAGCAGTCCGGGAACTCTGTATGTGCGGGGCTACGAGCAGTACTTC.

This clonotype has at least ten counts. The chain has TRBV6-2 or TRBV6-3 and TRBJ1-2; TRBD1 agrees at 11 bases. The CDR3 extends over 14 amino acids. With V trimmed by 7 bases and J by 3 bases, 4 bases remained unmatched. The germline V gene has CDR1 MNHEY and CDR2 SVGEGT. The CDR3 DNA reads as TGTGCCAGCATCGGACAGGGGGCTTACTATGGCTACACCTTC. Translated: CASIGQGAYYGYTF.

This clonotype was seen at least ten times. The genes are TRBV2 and TRBJ2-7; 10 bases agree with TRBD2. V dropped 9 bases and J dropped 2; count of bases not matched to a gene: 13. The CDR3 is 16 residues long. Germline lookup yields CDR1 SNHLY and CDR2 FYNNEI. The CDR3 sequence: CASQPVAGGRPYEQYF. DNA of the CDR3: TGTGCCAGTCAGCCCGTAGCGGGGGGTCGGCCCTACGAGCAGTACTTC.

CDR3 amino acids: CATSVGLNYEQYF. The CDR3 DNA is TGTGCCACCTCTGTAGGACTTAACTACGAGCAGTACTTC. The chain carries TRBV11-1 and TRBJ2-7; D may be TRBD2 (5 bases). Germline V gene data show CDR1 as SGHAT and CDR2 as FQDESV (reference sequence). CDR3 length equals 13 residues. V was cut by 10 bases and J by 3 bases, with 16 bases left in between.

The CDR3: CAIKPDGEGDNSPLHF. The DNA for the CDR3 is TGTGCCATCAAACCCGACGGGGAGGGAGATAATTCACCCCTCCACTTT. J is TRBJ1-6 and V is TRBV10-3; D gene ambiguous. The CDR3 runs 16 residues. The germline V gene has CDR1 ENHRY and CDR2 SYGVKD. The V gene lost 7 bases and the J gene lost 5 bases, with 18 bases spanning the gap.

This clonotype appeared many times. This sequence joins TRBV9 and TRBJ1-5; TRBD1 might be the D (5 bases). This CDR3 is 15 amino acids long. The germline V gene has CDR1 SGDLS and CDR2 YYNGEE. Trimming removed 0 bases at V and 2 bases at J, with 9 bases between. DNA of the CDR3: TGTGCCAGCAGCGTAGGAAGAGGGGGCAATCAGCCCCAGCATTTT. Translated, it gives CASSVGRGGNQPQHF. Combining the CDR3 with reference TRBV9 and TRBJ1-5 gives the whole variable domain DSGVTQTPKHLITATGQRVTLRCSPRSGDLSVYWYQQSLDQGLQFLIQYYNGEERAKGNILERFSAQQFPDLHSELNLSSLELGDSALYFCASSVGRGGNQPQHFGDGTRLSIL.

This clonotype was seen ten or more times. The V and J genes are TRBV19 and TRBJ1-1, with 8 bases lining up with TRBD1. The CDR3 covers 12 residues. Losses at the gene ends were 10 bases for V and 8 bases for J; bases not matched to a gene: 9. The germline V gene encodes CDR1 LNHDA and CDR2 SQIVND (reference sequence). The CDR3 region has the DNA TGTGCCACCCGCAGGGGGCCCAGCGAAGCTTTCTTT. Amino acids: CATRRGPSEAFF.

The rearrangement uses TRBV19 and TRBJ1-1; a weak D match, TRBD1 (6 bases). With 5 bases removed from V and 0 bases from J, the gap between germline ends came to 19 bases. The CDR3 has 17 amino acids. Germline CDR1 reads LNHDA; CDR2 reads SQIVND (reference sequence). CDR3 nucleotides: TGTGCCAGTAGTCCAAGGTGGCTTGGACAGATGAACACTGAAGCTTTCTTT. Its translation is CASSPRWLGQMNTEAFF. Variable domain in full (rest from reference TRBV19 and TRBJ1-1): DGGITQSPKYLFRKEGQNVTLSCEQNLNHDAMYWYRQDPGQGLRLIYYSQIVNDFQKGDIAEGYSVSREKKESFPLTVTSAQKNPTAFYLCASSPRWLGQMNTEAFFGQGTRLTVV.

This clonotype has ten or more counts. This sequence joins TRBV6-1 and TRBJ2-7; D remains ambiguous. Germline CDR1 is MNHNS and CDR2 is SASEGT. This CDR3 is 16 amino acids long. Trimming stripped 6 bases from V and 2 bases from J, with 20 bases between. CDR3 region: CASSAPVITLTYEQYF. The CDR3 DNA follows: TGTGCCAGCAGCGCACCCGTTATTACGCTGACCTACGAGCAGTACTTC.

The J gene is TRBJ2-7, the V gene TRBV6-1; D is perhaps TRBD2 (5 bases). V gave up 5 bases and J gave up 4 bases, with 15 bases separating them. The CDR3 sequence is 14 residues long. The germline V gene has CDR1 MNHNS and CDR2 SASEGT. Written as DNA, the CDR3 is TGTGCCAGCAGTCCCGGGTTCGGGATATACGAGCAGTACTTC. It specifies CASSPGFGIYEQYF.

This clonotype was recorded many times. The rearrangement joins TRBV6-1 to TRBJ1-6; D possibly corresponds to TRBD1 (5 bases). There are 13 residues in the CDR3. V was pared by 8 bases and J by 5 bases, with 10 bases between. Per the germline V gene, CDR1 is MNHNS and CDR2 is SASEGT. The CDR3 nucleotides are TGTGCCAGCTGGGGCAGACATAATTCACCCCTCCACTTT. Translated, it gives CASWGRHNSPLHF.

In this sample, this clonotype turned up many times. The chain has TRBV28 and TRBJ1-3; maybe TRBD1 (6 bases). Germline CDR1 reads MDHEN; CDR2 reads SYDVKM. The CDR3 is 14 amino acids. Trimming took off 6 bases at V and 5 bases at J, with 14 bases between the two ends. CDR3 DNA sequence: TGTGCCAGCAGCTCAGGGGCCATTAGAAACACCATATATTTT. This sequence encodes CASSSGAIRNTIYF.

This clonotype was seen many times. The chain links TRBV29-1 to TRBJ1-1; D gene ambiguous. The V end lost 5 bases, the J end lost 10 bases, and 14 bases lay between the germline ends. Germline V gives CDR1 SQVTM, CDR2 ANQGSEA. CDR3 length: 11 amino acids. As DNA, the CDR3 is TGCAGCGTTCCGGAGGCCGGGAGAGCTTTCTTT. Protein: CSVPEAGRAFF.

This clonotype was seen repeatedly, ten times or more. The chain combines TRBV7-2 with TRBJ1-6; 9 bases match TRBD1. Germline-derived CDR1 and CDR2 are SGHTA and FQGNSA. The length of the CDR3 is 17 residues. The junction had 16 bases not matched to a gene; V was cut back by 5 bases and J by 11 bases. CDR3 nucleotides: TGTGCCAGCAGCCCCCGAAGAACCTGGGACAGGGTTCCACCCCTCCACTTT. Protein sequence: CASSPRRTWDRVPPLHF.

This clonotype was recorded many times. The V and J genes are TRBV7-9 and TRBJ2-7; 11 bases are shared with TRBD2. CDR3 length: 14 residues. J was trimmed by 4 bases and V by 3 bases; bases with no gene match: 2. Germline V gene data show CDR1 as SEHNR and CDR2 as FQNEAQ (reference sequence). The CDR3 spells CASSLTSGKYEQYF. Here the CDR3 DNA reads TGTGCCAGCAGCTTGACTAGCGGGAAGTACGAGCAGTACTTC.

This clonotype was seen at least ten times. The chain couples TRBV6-1 to TRBJ1-2; D not resolved. The V gene lost 1 base and the J gene lost 4 bases, with 10 bases spanning the gap. The CDR3 runs 14 residues. Germline assignment: CDR1 MNHNS and CDR2 SASEGT. CDR3 DNA sequence: TGTGCCAGCAGTGAAGGCAGTACCTTCTATGGCTACACCTTC. This translates into CASSEGSTFYGYTF.

This clonotype was seen ten or more times. The chain combines TRBV12-3 or TRBV12-4 with TRBJ1-1; D is unclear. V lost 5 bases and J 5 bases, leaving 18 bases between the germline ends. The CDR3 contains 15 residues. This chain's CDR3 is CASSPSGAGGTEAFF. The DNA for the CDR3 is TGTGCCAGCAGTCCTAGCGGTGCCGGTGGGACTGAAGCTTTCTTT.

The chain joins TRBV12-5 to TRBJ1-2, with D hard to call. Trimming stripped 6 bases from V and 6 bases from J, with 14 bases between. The CDR3 is made up of 13 amino acids. The V gene's germline CDR1 is LGHNT and CDR2 FRNRAP. CDR3 residues: CASGDTLENGYTF. CDR3 nucleotide sequence: TGTGCTAGTGGCGACACCTTGGAAAATGGCTACACCTTC.

The CDR3 sequence: CASSSSGTTNTEAFF. The CDR3 region has the DNA TGTGCCAGCAGTTCCTCCGGGACAACGAACACTGAAGCTTTCTTT. This rearrangement joins TRBV6-5 to TRBJ1-1; possibly TRBD1 for D (6 bases). The CDR3 has 15 residues. Germline CDR1 MNHEY, CDR2 SVGAGI. Trimming left V 4 bases short and J 1 base short, with 13 bases between.

Ten or more counts support this clonotype. The chain has TRBV12-3 or TRBV12-4 and TRBJ2-7; D is unresolved. The CDR3 length is 12 residues. V lost 4 bases and J lost 7, with 11 bases in between. The chain's CDR3 is CASSSVFGEQYF. The DNA of the CDR3 is TGTGCCAGCAGTTCCGTGTTTGGGGAGCAGTACTTC.

This clonotype has ten or more counts. The rearrangement links TRBV27 to TRBJ1-1; D call uncertain. The V end lost 3 bases, the J end lost 7 bases, and 12 bases lay between the germline ends. The V gene's germline CDR1 is MNHEY and CDR2 SMNVEV (reference sequence). This CDR3 is built from 13 residues. This CDR3 is CASSFGPEREAFF. The DNA of the CDR3 is TGTGCCAGCAGTTTCGGCCCCGAGCGTGAAGCTTTCTTT.